This is a list of T cell receptor beta chains from one sample in a study of blood T cell repertoires in COVID-19. Profiling relied on immunoSEQ multiplex PCR, and the TCRdb table lists in-frame clones only, not all of them. The sample records roughly 140,000 clones, around nine tenths being singletons. The sample was peripheral blood. All receptors come from a woman in her 40s with acute or convalescent COVID-19. Each CDR3 is given with its conserved first and last residue. A D gene is named only where the DNA matches it firmly. Not every row has a clone size; where given, it reads once, few, many or a size class.

CDR3nt | CDR3aa | j_gene | d_gene | abundance | v_gene
TGCGCCAGCAGCCACCCCGTACAGGGGGGCACTGAAGCTTTCTTT | CASSHPVQGGTEAFF | TRBJ1-1 | TRBD1 | - | TRBV4-1
TGTGCCAGCAGTCCCGGGACAGGTGGCAATGAGCAGTTCTTC | CASSPGTGGNEQFF | TRBJ2-1 | TRBD1 | - | TRBV27
TGTGCCAGAAGCTTGGGCCCCAGTACCATATATTTT | CARSLGPSTIYF | TRBJ1-3 | - | - | TRBV5-3
TGCGCCAGCAGCCAAGGGGGGGGGAAAACCTCCTACGAGCAGTACTTC | CASSQGGGKTSYEQYF | TRBJ2-7 | TRBD2 | - | TRBV4-1
TGTGCCAGCAGCCCCGTCCCAGGTTACCAAGAGACCCAGTACTTC | CASSPVPGYQETQYF | TRBJ2-5 | - | - | TRBV9
TGTGCCAGCTCACCTCCGGGACAGGGAGAGCATGGCTACACCTTC | CASSPPGQGEHGYTF | TRBJ1-2 | TRBD1 | - | TRBV18
TGTGCCAGCAGCCAAGATGCGGATAACTATGGCTACACCTTC | CASSQDADNYGYTF | TRBJ1-2 | - | - | TRBV4-2
TGCGCCAGCAGCTTCCTCCGTGGCGGGTCTGACTCCTACAATGAGCAGTTCTTC | CASSFLRGGSDSYNEQFF | TRBJ2-1 | - | - | TRBV5-1
TGTGCCAGCAGCCCCGAACGACAGGTTTATGGCTACACCTTC | CASSPERQVYGYTF | TRBJ1-2 | - | - | TRBV7-2
TGTGCCTGCAACAGGGTGAACACTGAAGCTTTCTTT | CACNRVNTEAFF | TRBJ1-1 | - | - | TRBV30
TGTGCCAGCAGAGCCTTAGCGGGGGTCATTTCTACGCAGTATTTT | CASRALAGVISTQYF | TRBJ2-3 | TRBD2 | - | TRBV6-5
TGTGCCAGCAGTACGACACTTGGTCCTGAAGCTTTCTTT | CASSTTLGPEAFF | TRBJ1-1 | - | few | TRBV12-3/TRBV12-4
TGTGCTACCAGGGGCCCGGGAGAGACCCAGTACTTC | CATRGPGETQYF | TRBJ2-5 | - | - | TRBV12-5
TGTGCCAGCAGTTACAGGGCTCACTATGGCTACACCTTC | CASSYRAHYGYTF | TRBJ1-2 | - | - | TRBV12-3/TRBV12-4
TGTGCCAGCAGCCAGACAGGGGCGAGTGAGCAGTACTTC | CASSQTGASEQYF | TRBJ2-7 | TRBD1 | - | TRBV14
TGTGCCAGCAGCTCCTTATACCCTTTCCCGACAATCACTGAAGCTTTCTTT | CASSSLYPFPTITEAFF | TRBJ1-1 | - | - | TRBV7-9
TGTGCCAGCAGTTTAGAGCGGGGCAATTCACCCCTCCACTTT | CASSLERGNSPLHF | TRBJ1-6 | - | - | TRBV28
TGCGCCAGCAGCCCTGGACAGGGGCGAGAAAAACTGTTTTTT | CASSPGQGREKLFF | TRBJ1-4 | TRBD1 | - | TRBV4-1
TGTGCCAGCAGCTTAGCGCCTGTACAGAACTATGGCTACACCTTC | CASSLAPVQNYGYTF | TRBJ1-2 | - | few | TRBV7-2
TGCGCCAGCAGCCAAGATGGAACAGCTTATCAGCCCCAGCATTTT | CASSQDGTAYQPQHF | TRBJ1-5 | - | - | TRBV4-3
TGTGCCAGCAGCCAAAGAGGGACAGGGAGCACAGATACGCAGTATTTT | CASSQRGTGSTDTQYF | TRBJ2-3 | TRBD1 | - | TRBV3-1/TRBV3-2
TGTGCCAGCAGCTCCCAACGAGGCTACGAGCAGTACTTC | CASSSQRGYEQYF | TRBJ2-7 | - | - | TRBV5-4
TGTGCCACCAGCAGAGCTGAGGGCTGGGAGGACACTGAAGCTTTCTTT | CATSRAEGWEDTEAFF | TRBJ1-1 | - | - | TRBV15
TGTGCCAGTAGTACTCAGGGGTACAATCAGCCCCAGCATTTT | CASSTQGYNQPQHF | TRBJ1-5 | - | - | TRBV19
TGTGCCAGCTCACCGGAGGACGGGGACTCTGGAAACACCATATATTTT | CASSPEDGDSGNTIYF | TRBJ1-3 | - | few | TRBV18
TGTGCCAGCTCACCTGACAGGGTTACTAATGAAAAACTGTTTTTT | CASSPDRVTNEKLFF | TRBJ1-4 | TRBD1 | - | TRBV18
TGTGCCAGCAGTGTTGGGACAGGGGGGATCTACGAGCAGTACTTC | CASSVGTGGIYEQYF | TRBJ2-7 | TRBD1 | - | TRBV2
TGTGCCAGCAGTTTACTGGGGCCCAATGAGCAGTTCTTC | CASSLLGPNEQFF | TRBJ2-1 | - | once | TRBV12-3/TRBV12-4
TGTGCCAGCAGTTTATATTCTAGCGTATACTCTGGGGCCAACGTCCTGACTTTC | CASSLYSSVYSGANVLTF | TRBJ2-6 | - | - | TRBV27
TGTGCCAGCAGCCTCCGACTAGCGGGAGAAGGCTACGAGCAGTACTTC | CASSLRLAGEGYEQYF | TRBJ2-7 | TRBD2 | - | TRBV3-1/TRBV3-2
TGTGCCAGCAGTTACTCGTTTTGGATAGGGACAGATAGCAATCAGCCCCAGCATTTT | CASSYSFWIGTDSNQPQHF | TRBJ1-5 | TRBD1 | few | TRBV6-2/TRBV6-3
TGTGCCAGCAGCTCGGAGCGGTCCCCGCAAGGTACGCAGTATTTT | CASSSERSPQGTQYF | TRBJ2-3 | - | - | TRBV7-2
TGTGCCAGTAGTTTTGGGACAGACACTGAAGCTTTCTTT | CASSFGTDTEAFF | TRBJ1-1 | TRBD1 | - | TRBV19
TGTGCCTGGGATAGGGGGCTAAAGCAGTACTTC | CAWDRGLKQYF | TRBJ2-7 | TRBD1 | - | TRBV30
TGTGCCTGGTGGGGACAGAACACCGGGGAGCTGTTTTTT | CAWWGQNTGELFF | TRBJ2-2 | - | - | TRBV30
TGTGCCAGCAGGGCGGAGGGGAGTGGCTACGAGCAGTACTTC | CASRAEGSGYEQYF | TRBJ2-7 | - | - | TRBV27
TGCGCCAGCAGTCGGACTAGCGGGGGGGCCTACGAGCAGTACTTC | CASSRTSGGAYEQYF | TRBJ2-7 | TRBD2 | - | TRBV5-1
TGTGCCAGCAGCACGACAGGGCGAGGGACCTACGAGCAGTACTTC | CASSTTGRGTYEQYF | TRBJ2-7 | TRBD1 | - | TRBV28
TGCGCCAGCAGCCAAGAACCTCCCCCCGGGACAGGATTCTATGGCTACACCTTC | CASSQEPPPGTGFYGYTF | TRBJ1-2 | TRBD1 | - | TRBV4-1
TGTGCCATCAGTAATAGCGGGAGAGGTAGAGAGCAGTACTTC | CAISNSGRGREQYF | TRBJ2-7 | TRBD2 | - | TRBV10-3
TGTGCCAGCAGCAAGGGGACTATCTCCACAGATACGCAGTATTTT | CASSKGTISTDTQYF | TRBJ2-3 | TRBD2 | - | TRBV6-5
TGTGCCAGCAGCGTAGGGTCTAGCGGCGTCGCTAGCACAGATACGCAGTATTTT | CASSVGSSGVASTDTQYF | TRBJ2-3 | TRBD2 | - | TRBV9
TGTGCCAGTAGGGCGCTCCGGGCCTCAGGAGGAAGAACTGAAGCTTTCTTT | CASRALRASGGRTEAFF | TRBJ1-1 | - | - | TRBV19
TGTGCCAGTAGTTCGCAGGGAGGTACTGAAGCTTTCTTT | CASSSQGGTEAFF | TRBJ1-1 | - | - | TRBV19
TGTGCCAGCAGCGTAGCAGACAGGGGCGCTGGAAACACCATATATTTT | CASSVADRGAGNTIYF | TRBJ1-3 | TRBD1 | - | TRBV9
TGTGCCAGCAGCGGGAGGGGGTCAGGGGGCCTATATGGCTACACCTTC | CASSGRGSGGLYGYTF | TRBJ1-2 | TRBD1 | - | TRBV13
TGTGCCAGTAGTATTTCGGGGATGACTGAAGCTTTCTTT | CASSISGMTEAFF | TRBJ1-1 | - | - | TRBV19
TGTGCCAGCTCTCACACCGGGACAGCAATTTCTGGGGCCAACGTCCTGACTTTC | CASSHTGTAISGANVLTF | TRBJ2-6 | TRBD1 | - | TRBV18
TGTGCCAGTAGTACTCCCATGGACAGGGGGCCGAACTATGGCTACACCTTC | CASSTPMDRGPNYGYTF | TRBJ1-2 | TRBD1 | - | TRBV19
TGTGCCAGCAGTCGGGACAGGGACCCTGGCTACACCTTC | CASSRDRDPGYTF | TRBJ1-2 | TRBD1 | few | TRBV7-2
TGTGCCAGCAGAGAAACAGGGGGTGAGACCCAGTACTTC | CASRETGGETQYF | TRBJ2-5 | TRBD1 | - | TRBV28